This entry concerns a single TCR beta chain. This specimen comes from a study of blood T cell repertoires in COVID-19. Measured with immunoSEQ multiplex PCR; TCRdb has only the in-frame clones, and not every one. The sample has just over 250,000 clones; about nine tenths are singletons. The length of the CDR3 is 17 residues. Per the germline V gene, CDR1 is MNHEY and CDR2 is SVGEGT. Trimming cost V 0 bases and J 1 base; bases outside gene matches: 4. The genes are TRBV6-2 or TRBV6-3 and TRBJ1-5; 9 bases line up with TRBD1. The source of this sequence is a man between 60 and 70 years old who had recovered from COVID-19. The material sequenced was peripheral blood. CDR3 protein: CASSYSSDRGSNQPQHF. The CDR3 DNA sequence: TGTGCCAGCAGTTACTCCTCGGACAGGGGCAGCAATCAGCCCCAGCATTTT.